This TCR beta chain was sequenced during a study of spatial heterogeneity in lung cancer. This clonotype appeared many times. Sample time point: sample taken at primary tumor resection. Samples came from approximately 65 TRACERx patients with untreated early-stage lung cancer. Sequencing covered unsorted whole RNA taken from tumor, nontumor lung or frozen PBMC. The study tagged each TCR cDNA molecule with a unique molecular identifier. A single record per CDR3 protein comes from TCRdb applying MiXCR to the 5' RACE reads. The sample has tens of thousands of distinct CDR3 sequences; approximately 3.1% are singletons. This CDR3 is 13 amino acids long. CDR1 is SGHRS, CDR2 YFSETQ, per germline. Between the trimmed V and J ends, which lost 2 bases and 4 bases, there was a span of 10 bases.

The chain employs TRBV5-1 and TRBJ2-7, with D possibly TRBD1 on 6 matching bases. The source of this sequence is a male donor with early-stage non-small cell lung cancer. The sample was normal lung tissue next to the tumor, taken at surgery. CDR3 sequence reads: CASSLITGYEQYF. CDR3 DNA sequence: TGCGCCAGCAGCTTAATTACAGGGTACGAGCAGTACTTC.